This T cell receptor beta chain was sequenced in a study of cytomegalovirus exposure and HLA in healthy donors (dated by TCRdb to the late 2010s). For the wider study: In an earlier analysis of around 540 of the donors, around 290 Gb of sequence data and 120 million or so unique TCR beta sequences from about 180 million T cells were reported. About 330 gigabases of sequencing data and roughly 81 million unique TCR sequences made up an early release that covered around 640 HLA-typed donors. Among the roughly 370 genotyped donors, under 90% belonged to the genetic ancestry cluster associated with self-reported Caucasian donors. The study aimed to test whether cataloging public T cell receptors could reveal signatures of past pathogen exposure. The T cell repertoires of some 670 subjects were profiled by immunosequencing and related to cytomegalovirus serostatus. In addition to the first cohort of 500 to 850 subjects, a separate validation cohort of 120 different subjects was used. The study combined high-throughput TCR immunosequencing, statistical association of individual TCRs with disease status, and machine learning to predict cytomegalovirus infection status. A later analysis re-analyzed previously published TCR beta repertoires from roughly 600 donors and added high-resolution HLA genotyping to study TCR occurrence patterns. The later analysis used no new phenotypic data to find candidate immune exposures, relying instead on TCR beta sequences and their occurrence across donors. An earlier analysis of around 540 of the donors applied high-throughput TCR beta sequencing to assess whether each TCR beta V gene segment acted as functional or pseudogenic. Donor age, sex, ethnicity and CMV serostatus were compiled together with the repertoire data. A later genetic analysis took genome-wide SNP genotypes for about 60% of the roughly 670 donors and used that subset as a discovery cohort. Every repertoire in the discovery cohort had been generated on one and the same sequencing platform. HLA typing included class I and class II loci at four-digit resolution. The number of donors typed differed by locus, with about 620-630 for A, B, C, DRB1 and DQB1, 522 for DQA1, 600 to 610 for DPA1, and some 440 for DPB1. Because of strong linkage in the cohort, four to six DR-DQ haplotypes were treated as single units for association and clustering. Among around 400 genotyped donors of the cohort, an average of approximately 240,000 unique TCR beta nucleotide sequences were sequenced per donor, roughly 18% of them non-productive. The investigation overall reported the following: A few of the identified cytomegalovirus-associated TCR beta chains were confirmed in vitro to be specific for cytomegalovirus antigens. Broadly in line with IMGT annotations, most TCR beta V segments showed up in productive rearrangements about 87% or about 30% of the time in an earlier analysis of some 590 of the donors. An association between a missense DCLRE1C variant and V-gene and J-gene trimming of TCR beta chains was found in a later genetic analysis and replicated in an independent cohort. In a later analysis, most CMV-associated TCR beta chains were found to appear HLA-restricted, with HLA associations seemingly driven largely by CMV exposure. The authors suggested that the approach could potentially be generalized to other disease states and immunological phenotypes. Because HLA typing was missing for some donors at each locus, association tests included only the typed subset. A further reported finding was that TCR beta sequences accurately predicted the HLA-A and HLA-B alleles for most subjects in the first cohort. Across donors, most TCR sequences were observed very rarely, whereas some public TCRs were present in many individuals. A later analysis found that HLA-associated TCR beta chains were more clonally expanded and had lower generation probabilities than equally common non-associated chains. According to a later genetic analysis, donors in an Asian-associated ancestry cluster had fewer N-insertions in productive TCRs than the approximately 710-donor mean. The sequencing pipeline was judged likely to have produced a cluster of highly shared sequence variants as a technical artifact. Assigning TCR associations to individual alleles was difficult when HLA alleles, especially DR and DQ, strongly co-occurred. Linkage disequilibrium might explain the correlated functional status among segregating V segments, but an unknown experimental factor could not be excluded. Sequencing depth was assumed to be roughly uniform across donors in the presence/absence analyses, though that assumption may not hold. According to a later analysis, TCR association rates differed among HLA loci, with DRB1 alleles showing the most associated TCRs and HLA-C alleles showing the fewest. A later analysis associated 16,951 TCR beta sequences with specific HLA alleles at a false discovery rate of 0.05. About 15 rarely observed V segments, including chromosome 9 orphons, were excluded from the earlier analysis of several hundred of the donors because counts were too low. For the cohort, immune exposure information was limited to CMV serostatus. The cohort was sequenced for TCR beta chains only, and without alpha or paired-chain data the features that could be detected were limited. Some IMGT-functional V segments, including TRBV6-2 and TRBV6-3, could not be told apart with the 87-base-pair reads, so those segments were excluded. A later analysis reported that several top co-occurrence clusters appeared linked to parvovirus B19, influenza, CMV and Epstein-Barr virus. The classifier was reported to diagnose cytomegalovirus status with high specificity and sensitivity in both the original and validation cohorts. The study gave a list of under 200 TCR beta chains associated with cytomegalovirus.

The cohort consisted of fewer than 700 healthy bone marrow donors. Cohort members were all nominally healthy when sampled, although unrecorded immune exposures were likely present. The donor tested CMV seropositive, placing the donor among the 289 seropositive members of the cohort. Every donor gave a peripheral blood sample, and the peripheral blood mononuclear cells from that sample were used for TCR beta sequencing. Genomic DNA extraction from the blood cell samples was performed with the Qiagen DNeasy Blood Extraction Kit. CDR1 and CDR2, per the germline V gene, are SGHTA and FQGNSA. V trim: 5 bases; J trim: 2 bases; unmatched bases: 5. The CDR3 holds 15 amino acids from the cysteine to the phenylalanine. The kept DNA is CDR3 alone, 45 bases in frame from the first base. Only one count was recorded for this clone. It lacks a known antigen. No much larger clone is present one base from it, and per-base qualities are unavailable. Other DNA sequences in this specimen translate into the identical CDR3.

Library generation was performed with the immunoSEQ multiplex PCR assay. For the multiplex PCR, a mixture combining 60 forward primers for TCR Vbeta segments and 13 reverse primers for TCR Jbeta segments was used. The CDR3 region of rearranged TCR beta genes was amplified from genomic DNA by a multiplex PCR assay. The amplified TCR beta libraries were sequenced on the Illumina HiSeq System as 87-base-pair reads. The published analysis was carried out like this. A later analysis counted 65 million to 90 million unique TCR beta chains across the approximately 700 repertoires, and around 9.9 million of these chains were shared by at least two donors. A nearest-neighbor algorithm error-corrected the raw reads and collapsed the reads into unique sequences, merging closely related sequences to remove PCR and sequencing errors. V, D and J gene segments were assigned by aligning CDR3 sequences to IMGT reference sequences. Each retained sequence needed at least a six-nucleotide match to both a V gene segment and a J gene segment. Rearrangements were called productive when the CDR3 lacked stop codons and stayed in frame with V and J; all others were non-productive. Following IMGT convention, CDR3 was defined as the stretch from the second conserved V-encoded cysteine up to the conserved J-encoded phenylalanine. Sequences without an unambiguous match to a single V gene segment were excluded from the earlier analysis of approximately 560 of the donors. In an earlier analysis of some 590 of the donors, V segments were called functional above 56.7% productive rearrangements and were called segregating when the between-donor standard deviation exceeded 5%. To diagnose cytomegalovirus status from the catalog of TCR beta chain sequences, a statistical classification framework was built. In a later analysis, TCR nucleotide sequences were compared against IMGT/GENE-DB human TR gene sequences so that V and J genes could be assigned. Using the TCRdist pipeline, a later analysis assigned CDR3 sequences along with most-parsimonious VDJ recombination scenarios. In a later analysis, each TCR beta chain was defined by its CDR3 amino acid sequence together with its V-gene family, and reads without a unique V-gene family were excluded. As a way to deal with suspected cross-contamination and a sequencing artifact, a later analysis dropped roughly 620 nucleotide sequences that were highly shared and had low generation probability. In a later analysis, a clonal expansion index for each public chain was calculated from normalized within-repertoire ranks of inferred template counts. In a later analysis, generation probabilities were computed using a VDJ recombination model fitted to out-of-frame rearrangements, and the results were checked against IGoR. In a later analysis, TCR-TCR, TCR-HLA and TCR-CMV co-occurrence was scored with hypergeometric tests, and a repertoire-size bias correction was applied to TCR pairs. In a later analysis, false discovery rates were estimated by permuting HLA or CMV assignments 20 times. In a later analysis, co-occurring TCRs were grouped using DBSCAN, with TCRdist sequence similarity added in when clustering inside HLA-allele-positive subsets. Repertoires with fewer than 30,000 or more than 120,000 public chains, plus five repertoires with anomalous nucleotide sharing, were excluded from co-occurrence clustering. TCRdb mirrors the immuneACCESS table, restricted to in-frame sequences. Some clones are absent from its copies; in checked studies, under half trace to an unresolved V gene, and the reason for the others is unknown. The DNA was the basis for D and trimming; V, J and clone size are from that table. This sample lists about 140,000 clones; about 80% were detected once. The ten largest clones capture 1.4% to 1.5% of the sample.

Here the chain combines TRBV7-2 and TRBJ2-5; 10 bases in the junction line up with TRBD2. The receptor's source is a young man in good health and CMV-seropositive. Sequencing was performed on PBMCs. The nucleotides read TGTGCCAGCAGCCCCGGGACTAGCGTTCAAGAGACCCAGTACTTC. Its translation is CASSPGTSVQETQYF.